Many counts were recorded for the clone carrying this T cell receptor (beta chain). TCRdb used MiXCR to reprocess the 5' RACE reads, holding one entry per CDR3 protein. Of 35,000 to 55,000 distinct CDR3 sequences in the sample, roughly 7% are singletons; the top ten hold 15%. J gave up 0 bases and V 4 bases, and 7 bases lay outside the gene matches. CDR3 length: 16 residues. Germline V CDR1 and CDR2: SGHRS, YFSETQ. These data come from a study of T cells after yellow fever vaccination. The chain uses TRBV5-1 and TRBJ2-1; 7 bases line up with TRBD1. The sequence derives from a man aged 25-45 years who received the YFV17D yellow fever vaccine. This material consisted of CD8+ T cells not binding an NS4B(214-222) dextramer, sorted from PBMCs, taken 45 days after the yellow fever booster vaccination. CDR3: CASSKGGPVSYNEQFF. In DNA form, the CDR3 reads TGCGCCAGCAGCAAAGGGGGCCCTGTCTCCTACAATGAGCAGTTCTTC.